The T cell receptor beta chain described here comes from a study of cytomegalovirus exposure and HLA in healthy donors. Study results and caveats: As a later analysis showed, several of the most significant clusters appeared to be linked to common viral pathogens. Presence/absence analyses supposed approximately even sequencing depth among donors.

A multiplex PCR was run with 60 Vbeta primers and 13 Jbeta primers. Produced via immunoSEQ multiplex PCR; TCRdb's table is partial and in-frame only. The table records about 130,000 clones, 80% of them present only once. The CDR3 consists of 14 residues. Germline assignment: CDR1 MNHEY and CDR2 SVGAGI. V gave up 6 bases and J gave up 5 bases; unmatched junction bases: 7. Concerning this clone: Its antigen is not identified.

The sequenced sample consisted of PBMCs. V usage is TRBV6-5 and J usage is TRBJ2-7; TRBD1 aligns across 10 bases. The receptor was isolated from a man under 40 in good health and CMV-seronegative. CDR3 residues: CASSPGTGVHEQYF. The CDR3 region has the DNA TGTGCCAGCAGCCCCGGGACAGGGGTCCACGAGCAGTACTTC.